This T cell receptor beta chain stems from a study of blood T cell repertoires in COVID-19 (dated by TCRdb to the early 2020s). About the study as a whole: Collaborator samples came from the United States, Italy and Spain and covered acute and convalescent phases of COVID-19. The prospective study material was composed of cDNA or gDNA derived from T cells, B-cell-depleted T cells, or PBMCs. Subjects who had been exposed to COVID-19, were actively infected with it, or had recovered from it provided the deeply sampled blood TCRbeta repertoires that made up the dataset. The repertoires were made available in a free public database intended to serve as a resource for research on the immune response to SARS-CoV-2. The samples were drawn from two sources: the first 160 participants of the ongoing ImmuneRACE study, and 1,200 or so subjects contributed by 6 global collaborators. Sample metadata almost always included a de-identified subject ID, COVID-19 status, age in years and sex. Where HLA class I and class II types were available, the types were taken from metadata supplied by the sample provider, not from assay-based typing.

A word on this clone: No cognate antigen has been identified for it. No quality values exist for individual bases; no much larger clone is one base distant.

V is pruned by 6 bases and J by 7 bases, leaving 7 bases of the junction without a gene match. The CDR3 covers 13 residues, taking in both the cysteine and the phenylalanine. Only the CDR3 region is kept as DNA, spanning 39 bases read in frame from base 1. The germline V gene sets CDR1 to MNHEY and CDR2 to SVGAGI. The immunoSEQ Assay, a bias-controlled multiplex PCR, was used to amplify TCRbeta CDR3 regions from genomic DNA. The paper's data handling went like this. Nucleated cell counts per sample were estimated from amplification of reference gene primers within the assay. To quantify the absolute abundance of each unique TCRbeta CDR3 rearrangement, sequence reads were collapsed and filtered. For each sample, productive Simpson clonality was calculated as the square root of Simpson's diversity index over productive rearrangements. The immuneACCESS repertoire file appears here via TCRdb, limited to in-frame rearrangements. These files lack a portion of the clones; in checked studies, under half of the deficit traces to unresolved V genes, and the cause of the others is not known. V and J calls and clone size are those listed in that table; D and trimming were worked out from the DNA. Present in this sample are about 160,000 clones, approximately 82% of which were seen just once. The ten largest clones add up to about 24% of the sample.

Study-level results and caveats: How much clinical and demographic metadata was included differed by source and by participant, and the metadata was provided uncurated.

Each collaborating institution followed its own protocols to collect whole blood in K2EDTA tubes. For TCRbeta analysis, collaborators shipped samples in one of three forms: frozen whole blood, isolated PBMCs, or DNA extracted from either of those sample types. Sequenced sample: peripheral blood. The chain joins TRBV6-5 to TRBJ1-2, with 8 bases in between that match TRBD1. The receptor was isolated from a woman of 80 years or more with acute or convalescent COVID-19. Here is the DNA: TGTGCCAGCAGGGCCGGGACAGGCGGTGGCTACACCTTC. It codes for CASRAGTGGGYTF.